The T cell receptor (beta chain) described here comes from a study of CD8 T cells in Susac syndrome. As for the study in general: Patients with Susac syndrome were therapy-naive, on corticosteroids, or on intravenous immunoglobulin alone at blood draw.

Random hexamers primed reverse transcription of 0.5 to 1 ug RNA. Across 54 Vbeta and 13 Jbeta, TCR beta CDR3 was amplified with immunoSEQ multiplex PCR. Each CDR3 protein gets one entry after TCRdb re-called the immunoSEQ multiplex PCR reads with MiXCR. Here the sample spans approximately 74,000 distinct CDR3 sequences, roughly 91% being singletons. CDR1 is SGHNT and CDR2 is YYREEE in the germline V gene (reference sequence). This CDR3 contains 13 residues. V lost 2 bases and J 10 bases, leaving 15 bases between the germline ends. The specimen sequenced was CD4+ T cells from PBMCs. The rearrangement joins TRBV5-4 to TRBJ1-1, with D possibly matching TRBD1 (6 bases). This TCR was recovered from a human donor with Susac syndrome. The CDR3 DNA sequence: TGTGCCAGCAGCTTAAAGGGGGGCAGCGGAGCTTTCTTT. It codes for CASSLKGGSGAFF.